This TCR beta chain was identified during a study of cytomegalovirus exposure and HLA in healthy donors. The PCR used 60 Vbeta and 13 Jbeta primers. Only in-frame clones appear in the TCRdb table, and some are missing; sequencing was by immunoSEQ multiplex PCR. The sample includes roughly 200,000 clones. A remark on this clone: Its antigen is as yet unknown.

Study-level results: In a later analysis, about 17,000 TCR beta sequences were associated with HLA alleles at 0.05 false discovery rate.

The receptor was isolated from a man aged 30 to 45 in good health and CMV-seronegative. Sequenced sample: PBMCs.

The CDR3 bases are TGTGCCAGCAGCTTACTGCGGAACACTGAAGCTTTCTTT. Amino acid sequence: CASSLLRNTEAFF. The chain links TRBV7-2 to TRBJ1-1; D is unresolved. This CDR3 has 13 amino acids. Germline loops: CDR1 SGHTA, CDR2 FQGNSA. V lost 2 bases and J 1 base, leaving 5 bases between the germline ends.